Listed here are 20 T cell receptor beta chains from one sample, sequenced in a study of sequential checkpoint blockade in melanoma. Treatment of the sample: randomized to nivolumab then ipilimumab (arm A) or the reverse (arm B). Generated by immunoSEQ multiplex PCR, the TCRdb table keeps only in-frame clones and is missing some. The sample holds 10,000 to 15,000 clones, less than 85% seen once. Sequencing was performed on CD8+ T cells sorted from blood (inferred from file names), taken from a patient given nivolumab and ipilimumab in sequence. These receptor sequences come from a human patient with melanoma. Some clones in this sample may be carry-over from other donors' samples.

CDR3 DNA: TGTGCCAGCAGCTTGAGCCAGGGAAATTCACCCCTCCACTTT. Its protein is CASSLSQGNSPLHF. The J gene is TRBJ1-6, the V gene TRBV7-6; a possible D gene is TRBD1 (5 bases). Germline CDR1 and CDR2: SGHVS and FNYEAQ. The CDR3 length is 14 residues. Trimming pared 3 bases from V and 7 bases from J, leaving 10 bases between.

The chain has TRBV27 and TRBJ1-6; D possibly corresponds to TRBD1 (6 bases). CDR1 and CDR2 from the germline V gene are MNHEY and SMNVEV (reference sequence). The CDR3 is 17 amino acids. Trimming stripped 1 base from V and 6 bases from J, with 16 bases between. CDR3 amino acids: CASSLLTTGTLNSPLHF. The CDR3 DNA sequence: TGTGCCAGCAGTTTATTGACCACCGGGACACTTAATTCACCCCTCCACTTT.

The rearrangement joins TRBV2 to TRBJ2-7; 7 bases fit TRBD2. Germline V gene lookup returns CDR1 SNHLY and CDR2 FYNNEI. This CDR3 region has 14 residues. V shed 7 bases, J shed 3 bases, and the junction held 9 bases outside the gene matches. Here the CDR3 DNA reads TGTGCCAGCACCCAGCGGGGCCCCGTCTACGAGCAGTACTTC. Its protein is CASTQRGPVYEQYF.

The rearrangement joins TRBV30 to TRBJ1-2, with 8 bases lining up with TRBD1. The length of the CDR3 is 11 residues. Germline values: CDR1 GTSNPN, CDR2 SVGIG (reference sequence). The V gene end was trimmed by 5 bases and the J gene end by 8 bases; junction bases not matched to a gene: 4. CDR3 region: CAWQGATGYTF. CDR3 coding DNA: TGTGCCTGGCAGGGGGCGACAGGCTACACCTTC.

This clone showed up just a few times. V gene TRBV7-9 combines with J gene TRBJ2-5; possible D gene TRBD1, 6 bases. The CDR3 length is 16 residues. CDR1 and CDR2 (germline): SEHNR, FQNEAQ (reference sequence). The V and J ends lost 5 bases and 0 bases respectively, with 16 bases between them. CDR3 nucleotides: TGTGCCAGCAGCCCGACCCGGACAGCCAACCAAGAGACCCAGTACTTC. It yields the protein CASSPTRTANQETQYF.

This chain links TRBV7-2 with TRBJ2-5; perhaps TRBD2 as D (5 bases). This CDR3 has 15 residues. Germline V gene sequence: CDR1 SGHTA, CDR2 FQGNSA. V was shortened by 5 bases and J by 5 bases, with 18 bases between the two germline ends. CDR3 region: CASSPTAGNGETQYF. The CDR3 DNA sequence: TGTGCCAGCAGCCCTACCGCCGGGAACGGGGAGACCCAGTACTTC.

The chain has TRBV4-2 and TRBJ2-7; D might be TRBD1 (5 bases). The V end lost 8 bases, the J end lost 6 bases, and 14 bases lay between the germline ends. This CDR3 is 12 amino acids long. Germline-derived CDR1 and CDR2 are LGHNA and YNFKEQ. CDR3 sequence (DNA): TGTGCCAGCGAAGGGGCCCAGCGCGAGCAGTACTTC. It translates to CASEGAQREQYF.

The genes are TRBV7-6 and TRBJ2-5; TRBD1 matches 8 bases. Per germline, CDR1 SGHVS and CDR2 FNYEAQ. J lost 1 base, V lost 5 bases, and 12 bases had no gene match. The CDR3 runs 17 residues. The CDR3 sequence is CASSLNRQGRTQETQYF. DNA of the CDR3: TGTGCCAGCAGCCTGAATCGACAGGGGAGAACCCAAGAGACCCAGTACTTC.

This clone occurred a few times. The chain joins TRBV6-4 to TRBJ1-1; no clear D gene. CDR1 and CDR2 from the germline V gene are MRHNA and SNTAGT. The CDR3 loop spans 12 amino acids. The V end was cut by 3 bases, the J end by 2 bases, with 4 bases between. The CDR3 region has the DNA TGTGCCAGCAGTGATAGTAACACTGAAGCTTTCTTT. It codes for CASSDSNTEAFF.

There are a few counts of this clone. CDR3 sequence: CASSIGTEINEQYF. In DNA form, the CDR3 reads TGTGCCAGTAGTATAGGGACAGAGATCAACGAGCAGTACTTC. This sequence joins TRBV19 and TRBJ2-7; tentatively, D is TRBD1 (6 bases). Germline V lookup: CDR1 LNHDA, CDR2 SQIVND (reference sequence). V shed 1 base and J shed 5 bases, with 12 bases lying between them. CDR3 length: 14 amino acids.

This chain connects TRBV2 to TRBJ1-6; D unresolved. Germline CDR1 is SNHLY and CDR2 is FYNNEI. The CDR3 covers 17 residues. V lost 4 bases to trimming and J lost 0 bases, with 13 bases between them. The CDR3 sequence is CASSAGSLSSYNSPLHF. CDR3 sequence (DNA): TGTGCCAGCAGTGCCGGGTCTTTAAGCTCCTATAATTCACCCCTCCACTTT.

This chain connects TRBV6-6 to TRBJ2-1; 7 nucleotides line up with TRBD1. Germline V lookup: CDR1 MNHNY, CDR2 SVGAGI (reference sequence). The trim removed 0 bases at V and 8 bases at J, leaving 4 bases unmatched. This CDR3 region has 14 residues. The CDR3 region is CASSYSPTGDEQFF. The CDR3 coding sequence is TGTGCCAGCAGTTACTCTCCAACAGGGGATGAGCAGTTCTTC.

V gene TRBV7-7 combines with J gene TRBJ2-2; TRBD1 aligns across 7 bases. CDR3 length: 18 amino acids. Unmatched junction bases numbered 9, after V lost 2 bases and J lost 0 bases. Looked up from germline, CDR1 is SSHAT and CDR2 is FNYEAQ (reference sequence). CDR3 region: CASSLSTGVRANTGELFF. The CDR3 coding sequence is TGTGCCAGCAGCTTAAGTACAGGGGTGAGAGCGAACACCGGGGAGCTGTTTTTT.

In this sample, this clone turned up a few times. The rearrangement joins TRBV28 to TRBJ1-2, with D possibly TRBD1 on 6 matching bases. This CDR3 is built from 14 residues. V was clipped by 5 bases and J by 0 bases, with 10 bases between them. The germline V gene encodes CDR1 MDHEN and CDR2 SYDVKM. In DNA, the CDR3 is TGTGCCAGCAGTATACAGGGAGCTAACTATGGCTACACCTTC. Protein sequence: CASSIQGANYGYTF.

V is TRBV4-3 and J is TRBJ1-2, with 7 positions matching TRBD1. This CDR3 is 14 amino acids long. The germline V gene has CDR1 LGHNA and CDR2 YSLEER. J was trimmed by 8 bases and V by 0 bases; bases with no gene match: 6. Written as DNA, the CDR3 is TGCGCCAGCAGCCAAGACAGGGGGGCGAAGGGCTACACCTTC. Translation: CASSQDRGAKGYTF.

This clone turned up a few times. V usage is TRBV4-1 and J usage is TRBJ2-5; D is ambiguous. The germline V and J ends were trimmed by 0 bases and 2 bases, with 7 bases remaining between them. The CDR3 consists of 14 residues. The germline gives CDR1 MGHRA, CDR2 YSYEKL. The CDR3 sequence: CASSQDRAQETQYF. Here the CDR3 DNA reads TGCGCCAGCAGCCAAGATCGAGCGCAAGAGACCCAGTACTTC.

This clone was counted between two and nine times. The CDR3 DNA is TGTGCCATCATGAAACGGGGGAACCACTCTGGAAACACCATATATTTT. Translating gives CAIMKRGNHSGNTIYF. The gene calls are TRBV10-3 and TRBJ1-3, with TRBD1 as a possible D gene (5 bases). Germline CDR1 reads ENHRY; CDR2 reads SYGVKD. CDR3 length: 16 residues. V lost 7 bases to trimming and J lost 0 bases, with 16 bases between them.

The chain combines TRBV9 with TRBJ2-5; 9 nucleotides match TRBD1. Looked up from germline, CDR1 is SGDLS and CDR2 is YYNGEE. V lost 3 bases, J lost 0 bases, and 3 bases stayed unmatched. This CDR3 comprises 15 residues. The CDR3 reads CASSAGDRDQETQYF. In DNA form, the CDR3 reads TGTGCCAGCAGCGCTGGGGACAGGGACCAAGAGACCCAGTACTTC.

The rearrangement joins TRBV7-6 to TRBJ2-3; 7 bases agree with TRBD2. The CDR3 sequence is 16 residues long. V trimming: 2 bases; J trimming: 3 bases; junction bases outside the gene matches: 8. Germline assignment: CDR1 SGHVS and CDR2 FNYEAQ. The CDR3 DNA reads TGTGCCAGCAGCTTAATTTGGCGGGGGAGTACAGATACGCAGTATTTT. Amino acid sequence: CASSLIWRGSTDTQYF.

The CDR3 reads CASSISNTEAFF. DNA for the CDR3: TGTGCCAGCAGTATAAGCAATACTGAAGCTTTCTTT. V gene TRBV6-5 combines with J gene TRBJ1-1, with D hard to call. The germline CDR1 and CDR2 sequences are MNHEY and SVGAGI. The CDR3 covers 12 residues. Trimming stripped 5 bases from V and 5 bases from J, with 9 bases between.